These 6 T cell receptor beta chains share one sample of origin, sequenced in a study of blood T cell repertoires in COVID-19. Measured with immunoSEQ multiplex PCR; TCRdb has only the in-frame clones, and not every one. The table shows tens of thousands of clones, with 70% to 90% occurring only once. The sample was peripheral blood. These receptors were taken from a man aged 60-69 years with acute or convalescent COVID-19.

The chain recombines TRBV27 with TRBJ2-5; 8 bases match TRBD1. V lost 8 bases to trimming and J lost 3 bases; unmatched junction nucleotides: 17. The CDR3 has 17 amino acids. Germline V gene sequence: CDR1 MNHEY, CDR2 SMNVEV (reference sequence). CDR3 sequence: CASVPPQGAVREETQYF. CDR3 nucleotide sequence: TGTGCCAGCGTACCCCCCCAGGGGGCGGTGAGGGAAGAGACCCAGTACTTC.

CDR3 nucleotide sequence: TGTGCCTGGAGTCCACAGGGGGCACTTGGCTACACCTTC. Its translation: CAWSPQGALGYTF. This chain joins TRBV30 and TRBJ1-2, with 9 positions matching TRBD1. CDR3 length equals 13 residues. In germline, CDR1 is GTSNPN, CDR2 SVGIG (reference sequence). Trimming took 2 bases from V and 7 from J; bases not matched to a gene: 5.

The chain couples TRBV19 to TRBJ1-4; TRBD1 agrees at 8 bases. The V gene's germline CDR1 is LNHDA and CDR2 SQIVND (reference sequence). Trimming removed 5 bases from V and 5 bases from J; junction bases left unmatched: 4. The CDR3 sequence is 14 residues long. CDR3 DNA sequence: TGTGCCAGTAGTTGGACAGGGCCAAATGAAAAACTGTTTTTT. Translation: CASSWTGPNEKLFF. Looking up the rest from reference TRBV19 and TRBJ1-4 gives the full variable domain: DGGITQSPKYLFRKEGQNVTLSCEQNLNHDAMYWYRQDPGQGLRLIYYSQIVNDFQKGDIAEGYSVSREKKESFPLTVTSAQKNPTAFYLCASSWTGPNEKLFFGSGTQLSVL.

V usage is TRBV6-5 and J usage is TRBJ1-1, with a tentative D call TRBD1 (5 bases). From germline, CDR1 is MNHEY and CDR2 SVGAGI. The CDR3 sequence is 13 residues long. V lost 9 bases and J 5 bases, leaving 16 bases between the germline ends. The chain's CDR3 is CASAVGPRTEAFF. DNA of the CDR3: TGTGCCAGTGCCGTGGGGCCGAGGACTGAAGCTTTCTTT.

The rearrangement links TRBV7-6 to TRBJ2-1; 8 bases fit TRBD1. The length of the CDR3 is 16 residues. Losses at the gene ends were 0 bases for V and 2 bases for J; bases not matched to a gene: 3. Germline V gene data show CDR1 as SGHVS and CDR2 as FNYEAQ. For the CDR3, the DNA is TGTGCCAGCAGCTTAGCGTGGACAGGGCCCTACAATGAGCAGTTCTTC. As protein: CASSLAWTGPYNEQFF.

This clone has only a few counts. CDR3 loop: CSADDRERLFF. In DNA, the CDR3 is TGCAGTGCGGACGACAGGGAGAGGCTGTTTTTT. The chain combines TRBV20-1 with TRBJ1-4; 7 nucleotides match TRBD1. The CDR3 consists of 11 residues. Germline V CDR1 and CDR2: DFQATT, SNEGSKA (reference sequence). V was pared by 6 bases and J by 14 bases, with 9 bases of the junction left unmatched.